This T cell receptor (beta chain) was recovered during a study of a mutant IDH1 vaccine in newly diagnosed glioma. Study details: Vaccine dosing followed radiotherapy by 4-6 weeks, or accompanied temozolomide cycles. Averaging approximately 40 years of age, treated patients were about 62% male and around 38% female. Those enrolled had earlier been treated with radiotherapy, temozolomide, or both, mostly both.

The CDR3 has 15 residues. The ends lost 3 bases at V and 0 bases at J; junction bases unmatched: 5. CDR1 and CDR2 from the germline V gene are LGHNA and YSLEER. Sequenced by immunoSEQ multiplex PCR; TCRdb stores in-frame clones only, minus some. The table shows 40,000 to 55,000 clones, with around 90% occurring only once. Notes on this clone: Its antigen is undetermined.

The time point is: week 11, during vaccination. In the vaccine, a single dose held 300 ug of the mutant IDH1 20-mer peptide, along with topical imiquimod. Donor tumors were new WHO grade 3 or 4 IDH1-mutant, ATRX-lost astrocytomas. The TCR originated in a man aged 50 to 59 with glioma. The sequencing here drew on PBMCs, taken from a glioma patient whose treatment included an IDH1 peptide vaccine. The V call is TRBV4-3, the J call TRBJ2-7, with 7 nucleotides matching TRBD2. The CDR3: CASSQASGASYEQYF. As DNA, the CDR3 is TGCGCCAGCAGCCAGGCAAGCGGGGCCTCCTACGAGCAGTACTTC.